A single sample is the source of the 26 T cell receptor beta chains below, sequenced in a study of cytomegalovirus exposure and HLA in healthy donors. PCR used 60 Vbeta primers and 13 Jbeta primers. Profiling relied on immunoSEQ multiplex PCR, and the TCRdb table lists in-frame clones only, not all of them. The sample contains roughly 150,000 clones, 60% to 80% of which appear only once. What was sequenced was PBMCs. The source is a man aged 18-30 years in good health and CMV-seropositive.

The chain combines TRBV7-9 with TRBJ2-3, with 9 positions matching TRBD1. The ends lost 2 bases at V and 1 base at J; junction bases unmatched: 1. The germline CDR1 and CDR2 sequences are SEHNR and FQNEAQ (reference sequence). The CDR3 sequence is 15 residues long. The CDR3 reads CASSLRQGGTDTQYF. For the CDR3, the DNA is TGTGCCAGCAGCTTAAGACAGGGGGGCACAGATACGCAGTATTTT.

The CDR3 loop reads CAWSVLGPSEQYF. The CDR3 DNA reads as TGTGCCTGGAGTGTTTTGGGGCCGAGTGAGCAGTACTTC. This sequence joins TRBV30 and TRBJ2-7; TRBD1 might be the D (5 bases). The CDR3 totals 13 residues. Germline V gene data show CDR1 as GTSNPN and CDR2 as SVGIG (reference sequence). V was trimmed by 0 bases and J by 7 bases, leaving 13 bases between them.

The chain recombines TRBV19 with TRBJ2-2, with D possibly TRBD2 on 5 matching bases. The CDR3 extends over 15 amino acids. Germline-derived CDR1 and CDR2 are LNHDA and SQIVND (reference sequence). V was cut by 0 bases and J by 3 bases, with 8 bases left in between. This CDR3 reads CASSIELGDTGELFF. The CDR3 nucleotides read TGTGCCAGTAGTATAGAACTAGGTGACACCGGGGAGCTGTTTTTT.

This sequence joins TRBV28 and TRBJ1-4; the D gene is possibly TRBD1 (5 bases). CDR1 and CDR2 from the germline V gene are MDHEN and SYDVKM. V was shortened by 3 bases and J by 7 bases, with 12 bases between the two germline ends. The CDR3 covers 14 residues. The CDR3 protein is CASSFDQGIEKLFF. CDR3 coding DNA: TGTGCCAGCAGTTTCGACCAGGGTATTGAAAAACTGTTTTTT.

This clone was observed a few times. V usage is TRBV5-4 and J usage is TRBJ2-1; D may be TRBD2 (6 bases). Germline CDR1 reads SGHNT; CDR2 reads YYREEE (reference sequence). This CDR3 has 16 amino acids. V gave up 4 bases and J gave up 3 bases, with 17 bases separating them. CDR3 in DNA: TGTGCCAGCAGCGGAGGGCAGAAGACAGTCTACAATGAGCAGTTCTTC. Protein: CASSGGQKTVYNEQFF.

J is TRBJ2-2 and V is TRBV27; a weak D match, TRBD2 (5 bases). Germline V gene sequence: CDR1 MNHEY, CDR2 SMNVEV (reference sequence). The length of the CDR3 is 14 residues. With 0 bases removed from V and 4 bases from J, the gap between germline ends came to 6 bases. The CDR3 protein is CASSLSRGTGELFF. DNA of the CDR3: TGTGCCAGCAGTTTATCTCGGGGCACCGGGGAGCTGTTTTTT.

V gene TRBV6-5 combines with J gene TRBJ1-2; maybe TRBD1 (5 bases). Germline V lookup: CDR1 MNHEY, CDR2 SVGAGI. The CDR3 totals 14 residues. The V end lost 6 bases, the J end lost 1 base, and 12 bases lay between the germline ends. CDR3 nucleotides: TGTGCCAGCAGGGGGCTTAACTATAACTATGGCTACACCTTC. This codes for CASRGLNYNYGYTF.

The V call is TRBV2, the J call TRBJ2-1; 12 nucleotides agree with TRBD2. The CDR3 sequence is 15 residues long. Germline assignment: CDR1 SNHLY and CDR2 FYNNEI. V gave up 3 bases and J gave up 9 bases; unmatched junction bases: 6. The CDR3 loop reads CASSEKASGRGEQFF. The CDR3 nucleotides are TGTGCCAGCAGTGAGAAGGCTAGCGGGAGGGGTGAGCAGTTCTTC.

The genes are TRBV30 and TRBJ1-4; D not resolved. V was pared by 2 bases and J by 6 bases, with 10 bases between. Germline assignment: CDR1 GTSNPN and CDR2 SVGIG (reference sequence). The CDR3 covers 13 residues. The CDR3 region is CAWSNQLDEKLFF. The CDR3 DNA follows: TGTGCCTGGAGTAACCAGCTAGATGAAAAACTGTTTTTT.

V gene TRBV28 combines with J gene TRBJ2-1; D uncertain. From germline, CDR1 is MDHEN and CDR2 SYDVKM. The length of the CDR3 is 11 residues. The ends were cut back, 3 bases at V and 9 bases at J, with 6 bases in the middle. The CDR3 reads CASSLRGEQFF. CDR3 coding DNA: TGTGCCAGCAGTTTGAGAGGTGAGCAGTTCTTC. Supplemented by reference TRBV28 and TRBJ2-1, the full variable domain reads DVKVTQSSRYLVKRTGEKVFLECVQDMDHENMFWYRQDPGLGLRLIYFSYDVKMKEKGDIPEGYSVSREKKERFSLILESASTNQTSMYLCASSLRGEQFFGPGTRLTVL.

The chain is built from TRBV15 and TRBJ2-3, with D unresolved. This CDR3 is 13 amino acids long. The germline V and J ends were trimmed by 5 bases and 2 bases, with 8 bases remaining between them. CDR1 is LNHNV and CDR2 is YYDKDF in the germline V gene (reference sequence). Here the CDR3 DNA reads TGTGCCACCAGCTCTAGACTCACAGATACGCAGTATTTT. Translating it yields CATSSRLTDTQYF.

The chain links TRBV7-9 to TRBJ2-3; the D gene is possibly TRBD2 (5 bases). The germline gives CDR1 SEHNR, CDR2 FQNEAQ (reference sequence). The CDR3 contains 18 residues. Trimming took 4 bases from V and 0 from J, leaving 20 bases between them. CDR3 nucleotides: TGTGCCAGCAGCTCTCGGGATCGGGTAACCACTAGCACAGATACGCAGTATTTT. This translates into CASSSRDRVTTSTDTQYF.

In regard to this clone: Other DNA variants within this sample encode the same CDR3. V usage is TRBV7-2 and J usage is TRBJ2-7, with 11 bases identical to TRBD1. The J segment lost 2 bases and the V segment lost 4 bases, leaving 1 base of the junction unmatched. Germline CDR1 SGHTA, CDR2 FQGNSA. The CDR3 totals 14 residues. CDR3 residues: CASSSGQGAYEQYF. The DNA of the CDR3 is TGTGCCAGCAGCTCGGGACAGGGGGCCTACGAGCAGTACTTC. Combining the CDR3 with reference TRBV7-2 and TRBJ2-7 gives the whole variable domain GAGVSQSPSNKVTEKGKDVELRCDPISGHTALYWYRQSLGQGLEFLIYFQGNSAPDKSGLPSDRFSAERTGGSVSTLTIQRTQQEDSAVYLCASSSGQGAYEQYFGPGTRLTVT.

This chain uses TRBV6-1 with TRBJ1-5, with TRBD1 identical over 7 bases. This CDR3 is 13 amino acids long. V lost 8 bases, J lost 3 bases, and 4 bases stayed unmatched. Germline-derived CDR1 and CDR2 are MNHNS and SASEGT. This CDR3 is CASAGQINQPQHF. CDR3 nucleotide sequence: TGTGCCAGCGCGGGACAGATCAATCAGCCCCAGCATTTT.

The rearrangement uses TRBV27 and TRBJ2-7, with TRBD1 matching over 8 bases. In germline, CDR1 is MNHEY, CDR2 SMNVEV (reference sequence). V lost 3 bases to trimming and J lost 3 bases; unmatched junction nucleotides: 7. This CDR3 is built from 15 residues. The CDR3 DNA is TGTGCCAGCAGTTTCAGGGGGCGCCTAGTCTACGAGCAGTACTTC. The encoded protein is CASSFRGRLVYEQYF.

The chain recombines TRBV10-3 with TRBJ2-1, with unresolved D. Germline V lookup: CDR1 ENHRY, CDR2 SYGVKD. V gave up 0 bases and J gave up 10 bases, with 13 bases separating them. The CDR3 is made up of 14 amino acids. The CDR3 loop is CAISESLETREQFF. The CDR3 DNA sequence: TGTGCCATCAGTGAGTCGCTAGAAACTCGAGAGCAGTTCTTC.

The chain employs TRBV30 and TRBJ2-1; 7 nucleotides match TRBD2. With V trimmed by 5 bases and J by 9 bases, 7 bases remained unmatched. The CDR3 loop spans 12 amino acids. Germline V CDR1 and CDR2: GTSNPN, SVGIG (reference sequence). CDR3 amino acids: CAWGGRTFEQFF. The CDR3 DNA reads TGTGCCTGGGGCGGGAGAACCTTTGAGCAGTTCTTC.

Only a few counts were recorded for this clone. The V call is TRBV2, the J call TRBJ2-2; TRBD1 is a possible D gene (6 bases). Germline V gives CDR1 SNHLY, CDR2 FYNNEI. V gave up 6 bases and J gave up 5 bases, with 13 bases separating them. The CDR3 contains 14 residues. In nucleotides, the CDR3 is TGTGCCAGCAGGACTCAGGGGTTGACCGGGGAGCTGTTTTTT. Residues: CASRTQGLTGELFF.

The genes are TRBV28 and TRBJ2-7; TRBD1 matches 7 bases. V shed 10 bases and J 1 base; nucleotides not matched to a gene: 16. The CDR3 is 16 amino acids. CDR1 is MDHEN and CDR2 is SYDVKM in the germline V gene. CDR3 DNA: TGTGCCATGAAGAAACACAGGGGCTTGACTTCCTACGAGCAGTACTTC. Translated, it gives CAMKKHRGLTSYEQYF. The full variable domain, with the rest looked up from reference TRBV28 and TRBJ2-7, is DVKVTQSSRYLVKRTGEKVFLECVQDMDHENMFWYRQDPGLGLRLIYFSYDVKMKEKGDIPEGYSVSREKKERFSLILESASTNQTSMYLCAMKKHRGLTSYEQYFGPGTRLTVT.

The chain carries TRBV6-5 and TRBJ2-1; D is perhaps TRBD2 (6 bases). Germline V gives CDR1 MNHEY, CDR2 SVGAGI. V shed 4 bases and J shed 8 bases, with 9 bases lying between them. This CDR3 is built from 12 residues. This CDR3 reads CASSSRDYEQFF. The CDR3 DNA is TGTGCCAGCAGTTCCCGGGACTATGAGCAGTTCTTC.

DNA of the CDR3: TGTGCCAGCAGCTTCTCTAGCGGGAGTCGTTACGAGCAGTACTTC. Protein: CASSFSSGSRYEQYF. V gene TRBV13 combines with J gene TRBJ2-7; TRBD2 matches at 10 bases. V lost 3 bases to trimming and J lost 4 bases; unmatched junction nucleotides: 6. Germline-derived CDR1 and CDR2 are PRHDT and FYEKMQ (reference sequence). This CDR3 spans 15 amino acids.

V is TRBV4-1 and J is TRBJ1-1; D remains ambiguous. The germline V and J ends were trimmed by 4 bases and 7 bases, with 7 bases remaining between them. This CDR3 is 11 amino acids long. Looked up from germline, CDR1 is MGHRA and CDR2 is YSYEKL. CDR3 protein: CASSPSGEAFF. The CDR3 DNA sequence: TGCGCCAGCAGCCCGTCCGGTGAAGCTTTCTTT.

The chain uses TRBV13 and TRBJ2-7; maybe TRBD1 (6 bases). Germline V lookup: CDR1 PRHDT, CDR2 FYEKMQ (reference sequence). The CDR3 is 17 residues long. V gave up 5 bases and J gave up 5 bases, with 25 bases separating them. CDR3 sequence: CASSHNRVAFNRDEQYF. CDR3 nucleotides: TGTGCCAGCAGCCACAACAGGGTGGCCTTTAATAGGGACGAGCAGTACTTC.

V usage is TRBV7-8 and J usage is TRBJ2-5, with D perhaps TRBD2 (6 bases). The V gene's germline CDR1 is SGHVS and CDR2 FQNEAQ. V was shortened by 3 bases and J by 5 bases, with 10 bases between the two germline ends. CDR3 size: 13 residues. The CDR3 loop reads CASSFHGGETQYF. CDR3 DNA sequence: TGTGCCAGCAGCTTTCATGGGGGGGAGACCCAGTACTTC.

V usage is TRBV9 and J usage is TRBJ2-1; possibly TRBD2 for D (6 bases). The CDR3 loop spans 17 amino acids. Trimming took off 1 base at V and 7 bases at J, with 21 bases between the two ends. Germline-derived CDR1 and CDR2 are SGDLS and YYNGEE. The CDR3 region is CASSVRASAELANEQFF. CDR3 nucleotide sequence: TGTGCCAGCAGCGTAAGGGCTAGCGCCGAGCTTGCGAATGAGCAGTTCTTC.

The CDR3 DNA is TGTGCCAGCAGCCCTGCGGGTGGGGCGGGAGCCTACAATGAGCAGTTCTTC. It yields the protein CASSPAGGAGAYNEQFF. The gene calls are TRBV7-2 and TRBJ2-1, with 7 nucleotides matching TRBD2. Trimming at V came to 5 bases and at J to 2 bases, leaving 12 bases not matched to a gene. This CDR3 region has 17 residues. The germline CDR1 and CDR2 sequences are SGHTA and FQGNSA.